Shown below are 12 T cell receptor beta chains from a single sample sequenced in a study of T cell responses to AZD1222 COVID-19 vaccine. Assay used: immunoSEQ multiplex PCR; TCRdb lists only in-frame clones, some missing. The sample consists of about 200,000 clones, about 92% of them appearing once. This sample comprised peripheral blood, obtained 28 days after the second dose of the MenACWY control vaccine. The receptors derive from an adult who received the MenACWY meningococcal vaccine as a control.

The genes are TRBV19 and TRBJ2-3, with D maybe TRBD2 (6 bases). The CDR3 loop spans 15 amino acids. Trimming shortened V by 6 bases and J by 6 bases, and 19 bases separated the two germline ends. The germline V gene has CDR1 LNHDA and CDR2 SQIVND (reference sequence). CDR3 in amino acids: CASSKGGNGWDTQYF. The CDR3 DNA reads as TGTGCCAGTAGCAAAGGAGGGAACGGTTGGGATACGCAGTATTTT. Complete variable domain (other parts from reference TRBV19 and TRBJ2-3): DGGITQSPKYLFRKEGQNVTLSCEQNLNHDAMYWYRQDPGQGLRLIYYSQIVNDFQKGDIAEGYSVSREKKESFPLTVTSAQKNPTAFYLCASSKGGNGWDTQYFGPGTRLTVL.

The chain carries TRBV7-2 and TRBJ2-1; D is possibly TRBD1 or TRBD2 (5 bases each). V lost 6 bases to trimming and J lost 2 bases, with 14 bases between them. The CDR3 runs 15 residues. Germline CDR1 is SGHTA and CDR2 is FQGNSA. The CDR3, as DNA: TGTGCCAGCAGAGCACCCGGGACCACCTACAATGAGCAGTTCTTC. It codes for CASRAPGTTYNEQFF.

V and J are TRBV7-9 and TRBJ1-1, with TRBD1 matching 9 bases. Germline V gene data show CDR1 as SEHNR and CDR2 as FQNEAQ (reference sequence). This CDR3 has 15 amino acids. Trimming removed 5 bases from V and 7 bases from J; junction bases left unmatched: 11. The CDR3: CASSGRDRVFNEAFF. The CDR3 coding sequence is TGTGCCAGCAGCGGCCGGGACAGGGTCTTCAATGAAGCTTTCTTT.

The chain has TRBV11-2 and TRBJ2-6; D possibly corresponds to TRBD2 (6 bases). Germline loops: CDR1 SGHAT, CDR2 FQNNGV. The CDR3 is 17 amino acids. Deletions cut 5 bases from V and 0 bases from J, with 14 bases between. The CDR3 coding sequence is TGTGCCAGCAGCCGTTCCGGGACTTACTCTGGGGCCAACGTCCTGACTTTC. Its protein product is CASSRSGTYSGANVLTF.

The rearrangement uses TRBV6-2 or TRBV6-3 and TRBJ1-4; D unresolved. Germline lookup yields CDR1 MNHEY and CDR2 SVGEGT. This CDR3 region has 16 residues. Trimming shortened V by 2 bases and J by 3 bases, and 13 bases separated the two germline ends. Here the CDR3 DNA reads TGTGCCAGCAGTTACGCCCACGGGATTTCTAATGAAAAACTGTTTTTT. Its protein is CASSYAHGISNEKLFF.

V usage is TRBV5-1 and J usage is TRBJ1-1; 7 nucleotides line up with TRBD1. Germline V lookup: CDR1 SGHRS, CDR2 YFSETQ. V shed 3 bases and J 4 bases; nucleotides not matched to a gene: 6. The CDR3 runs 14 residues. The CDR3 region has the DNA TGCGCCAGCAGCTCATCAGGGGGTGGCACTGAAGCTTTCTTT. Protein product: CASSSSGGGTEAFF. The variable domain in full, with the rest retrieved from reference TRBV5-1 and TRBJ1-1, is KAGVTQTPRYLIKTRGQQVTLSCSPISGHRSVSWYQQTPGQGLQFLFEYFSETQRNKGNFPGRFSGRQFSNSRSEMNVSTLELGDSALYLCASSSSGGGTEAFFGQGTRLTVV.

The chain recombines TRBV15 with TRBJ2-7; tentatively, D is TRBD1 (6 bases). CDR3 size: 14 residues. Germline-derived CDR1 and CDR2 are LNHNV and YYDKDF (reference sequence). V gave up 3 bases and J gave up 3 bases, with 12 bases separating them. CDR3 in DNA: TGTGCCACCAGCAGTGGAAGACAGGTCTACGAGCAGTACTTC. This translates into CATSSGRQVYEQYF.

The V call is TRBV5-1, the J call TRBJ2-5; 16 nucleotides line up with TRBD2. The V segment lost 4 bases and the J segment 4 bases; nucleotides outside the gene matches: 7. In germline, CDR1 is SGHRS, CDR2 YFSETQ. The CDR3 extends over 17 amino acids. CDR3 in amino acids: CASSLGLAGGPLETQYF. In nucleotides, the CDR3 is TGCGCCAGCAGCCTGGGACTAGCGGGAGGGCCTTTAGAGACCCAGTACTTC.

This chain joins TRBV4-1 and TRBJ2-1, with 7 bases identical to TRBD2. The CDR3 runs to 15 residues. The V gene end was trimmed by 0 bases and the J gene end by 4 bases; junction bases not matched to a gene: 3. Germline-derived CDR1 and CDR2 are MGHRA and YSYEKL. The CDR3 DNA sequence: TGCGCCAGCAGCCAAGATCCGGGGGGATACAATGAGCAGTTCTTC. Protein product: CASSQDPGGYNEQFF.

The gene calls are TRBV28 and TRBJ1-1, with D tentatively TRBD1 (6 bases). Per germline, CDR1 MDHEN and CDR2 SYDVKM. Trimming shortened V by 6 bases and J by 6 bases, and 20 bases separated the two germline ends. CDR3 length: 15 residues. For the CDR3, the DNA is TGTGCCAGCAGAGGTAACGCAGGGGCGGTCGCTGAAGCTTTCTTT. Residues: CASRGNAGAVAEAFF.

The rearrangement joins TRBV4-3 to TRBJ1-2; tentatively, D is TRBD1 (6 bases). V was trimmed by 1 base and J by 4 bases, leaving 13 bases between them. The CDR3 is 15 residues long. From germline, CDR1 is LGHNA and CDR2 YSLEER. This CDR3 is CASSQVAQGTYGYTF. DNA of the CDR3: TGCGCCAGCAGCCAAGTCGCACAGGGAACCTATGGCTACACCTTC.

This chain connects TRBV5-1 to TRBJ2-7; 12 bases are a match to TRBD2. Germline CDR1 reads SGHRS; CDR2 reads YFSETQ. The V and J ends lost 3 bases and 5 bases, in that order; junction bases with no gene match: 12. This CDR3 is built from 17 residues. CDR3 loop: CASSSLAGGPDGDEQYF. In DNA form, the CDR3 reads TGCGCCAGCAGCTCCCTAGCGGGAGGGCCAGATGGAGACGAGCAGTACTTC.